This TCR beta chain stems from a study of T cell clones after liver transplantation. Study in general: Post-transplant blood was tracked for graft-donor-reactive T cell clones identified in a pre-transplant mixed lymphocyte reaction. Patients counted as tolerant after at least one year off all immunosuppression, enzymes not exceeding twice normal. Blood was drawn pre-transplant, before withdrawal, and after full or failed withdrawal.

Study findings and constraints: The donor-reactive repertoire was only partly measurable in two subjects, lacking donor cells.

Notes on this clone: Antigen: not known.

TCRdb's table, derived via immunoSEQ multiplex PCR, lists solely in-frame clones and lacks some. This sample has roughly 100,000 clones, with around 84% found just once. The sequenced sample was CD4+ T cells from blood, obtained around 44 months after liver transplant. This clonotype was sampled from a human patient who received a liver transplant. The graft donor may have given rise to some T cells.

CDR3 nucleotides: TGCGCCAGCAGCTCAAAGACTAGCGGGACCGCCTCAATCACAGATACGCAGTATTTT. It encodes CASSSKTSGTASITDTQYF. J is TRBJ2-3 and V is TRBV5-1; TRBD2 matches at 11 bases. The CDR3 sequence is 19 residues long. Germline V gene data show CDR1 as SGHRS and CDR2 as YFSETQ. With V trimmed by 3 bases and J by 2 bases, 14 bases remained unmatched.